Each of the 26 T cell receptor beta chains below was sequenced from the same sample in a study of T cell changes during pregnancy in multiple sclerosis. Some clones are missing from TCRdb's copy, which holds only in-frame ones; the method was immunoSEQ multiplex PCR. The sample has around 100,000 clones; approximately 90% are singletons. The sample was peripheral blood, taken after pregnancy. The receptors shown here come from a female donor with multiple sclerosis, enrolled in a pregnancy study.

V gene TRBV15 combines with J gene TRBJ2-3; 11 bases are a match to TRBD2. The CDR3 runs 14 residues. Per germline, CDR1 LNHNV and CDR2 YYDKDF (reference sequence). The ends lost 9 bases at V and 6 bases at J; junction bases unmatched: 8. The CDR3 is CATNLAGGLDTQYF. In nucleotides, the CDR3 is TGTGCCACTAATCTAGCGGGGGGTTTGGATACGCAGTATTTT.

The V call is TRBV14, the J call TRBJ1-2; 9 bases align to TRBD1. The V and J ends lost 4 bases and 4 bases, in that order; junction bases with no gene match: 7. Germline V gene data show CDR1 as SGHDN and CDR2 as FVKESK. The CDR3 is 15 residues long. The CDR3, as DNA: TGTGCCAGCAGCCTTTTGACAGGGGGTGCCTATGGCTACACCTTC. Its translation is CASSLLTGGAYGYTF. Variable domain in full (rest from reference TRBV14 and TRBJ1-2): EAGVTQFPSHSVIEKGQTVTLRCDPISGHDNLYWYRRVMGKEIKFLLHFVKESKQDESGMPNNRFLAERTGGTYSTLKVQPAELEDSGVYFCASSLLTGGAYGYTFGSGTRLTVV.

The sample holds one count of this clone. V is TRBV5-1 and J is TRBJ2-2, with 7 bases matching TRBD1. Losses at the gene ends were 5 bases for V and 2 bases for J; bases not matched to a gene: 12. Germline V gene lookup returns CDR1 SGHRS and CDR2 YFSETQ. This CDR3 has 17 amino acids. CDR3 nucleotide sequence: TGCGCCAGCAGGCTCACGACAGGGAAAATCAACACCGGGGAGCTGTTTTTT. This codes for CASRLTTGKINTGELFF. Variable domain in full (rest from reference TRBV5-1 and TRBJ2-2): KAGVTQTPRYLIKTRGQQVTLSCSPISGHRSVSWYQQTPGQGLQFLFEYFSETQRNKGNFPGRFSGRQFSNSRSEMNVSTLELGDSALYLCASRLTTGKINTGELFFGEGSRLTVL.

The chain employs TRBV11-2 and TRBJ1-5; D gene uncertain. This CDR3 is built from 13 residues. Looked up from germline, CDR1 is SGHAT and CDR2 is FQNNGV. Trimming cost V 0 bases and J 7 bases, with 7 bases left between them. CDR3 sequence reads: CASSLDAEQPQHF. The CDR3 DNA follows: TGTGCCAGCAGCTTAGATGCGGAGCAGCCCCAGCATTTT.

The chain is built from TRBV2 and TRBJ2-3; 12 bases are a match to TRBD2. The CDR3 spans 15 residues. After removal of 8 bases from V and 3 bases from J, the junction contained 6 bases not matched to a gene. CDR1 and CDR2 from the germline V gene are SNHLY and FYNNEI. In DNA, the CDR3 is TGTGCCAGCCAAGGACTAGCGGGGCTTACAGATACGCAGTATTTT. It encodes CASQGLAGLTDTQYF.

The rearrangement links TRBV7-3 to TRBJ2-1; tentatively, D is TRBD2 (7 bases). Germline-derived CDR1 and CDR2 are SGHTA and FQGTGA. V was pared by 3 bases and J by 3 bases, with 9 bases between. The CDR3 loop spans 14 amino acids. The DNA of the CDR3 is TGTGCCAGCAGCTTGGGGGGGCGCTACAATGAGCAGTTCTTC. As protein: CASSLGGRYNEQFF.

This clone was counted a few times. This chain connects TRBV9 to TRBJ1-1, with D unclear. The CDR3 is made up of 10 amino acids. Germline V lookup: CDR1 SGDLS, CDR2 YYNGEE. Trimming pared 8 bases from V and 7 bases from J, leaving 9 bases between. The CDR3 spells CARLTGEAFF. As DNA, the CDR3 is TGTGCCAGGCTGACGGGTGAAGCTTTCTTT. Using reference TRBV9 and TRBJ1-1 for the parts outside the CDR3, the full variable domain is DSGVTQTPKHLITATGQRVTLRCSPRSGDLSVYWYQQSLDQGLQFLIQYYNGEERAKGNILERFSAQQFPDLHSELNLSSLELGDSALYFCARLTGEAFFGQGTRLTVV.

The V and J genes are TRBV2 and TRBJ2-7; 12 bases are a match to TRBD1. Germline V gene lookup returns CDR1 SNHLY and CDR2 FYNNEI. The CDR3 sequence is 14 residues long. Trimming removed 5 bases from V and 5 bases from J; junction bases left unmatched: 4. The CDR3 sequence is CASSRGQGADEQYF. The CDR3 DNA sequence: TGTGCCAGCAGTCGGGGACAGGGGGCGGACGAGCAGTACTTC. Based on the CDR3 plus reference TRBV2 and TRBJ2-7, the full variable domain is EPEVTQTPSHQVTQMGQEVILRCVPISNHLYFYWYRQILGQKVEFLVSFYNNEISEKSEIFDDQFSVERPDGSNFTLKIRSTKLEDSAMYFCASSRGQGADEQYFGPGTRLTVT.

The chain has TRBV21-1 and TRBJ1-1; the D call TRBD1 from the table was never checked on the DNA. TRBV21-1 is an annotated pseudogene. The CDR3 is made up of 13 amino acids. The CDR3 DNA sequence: TGTGCCACCAGAGTGCAGGGGAACACTGAAGCTTTCTTT. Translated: CATRVQGNTEAFF.

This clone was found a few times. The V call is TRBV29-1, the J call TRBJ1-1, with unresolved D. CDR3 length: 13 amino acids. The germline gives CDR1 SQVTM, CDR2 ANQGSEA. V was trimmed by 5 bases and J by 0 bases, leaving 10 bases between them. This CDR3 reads CSVYWEMNTEAFF. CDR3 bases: TGCAGCGTTTACTGGGAGATGAACACTGAAGCTTTCTTT.

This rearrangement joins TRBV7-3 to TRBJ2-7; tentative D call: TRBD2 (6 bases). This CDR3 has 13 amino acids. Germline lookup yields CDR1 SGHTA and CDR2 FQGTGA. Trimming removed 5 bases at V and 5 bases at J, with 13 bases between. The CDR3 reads CASSRGVRDEQYF. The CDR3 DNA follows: TGTGCCAGCAGCCGCGGGGTTAGGGACGAGCAGTACTTC.

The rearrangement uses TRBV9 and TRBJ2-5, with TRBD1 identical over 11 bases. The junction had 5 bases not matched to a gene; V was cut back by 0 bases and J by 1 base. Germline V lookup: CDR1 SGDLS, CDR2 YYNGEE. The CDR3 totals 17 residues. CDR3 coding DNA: TGTGCCAGCAGCGTAGGGACAGGGGGCCCCCCCCAAGAGACCCAGTACTTC. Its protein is CASSVGTGGPPQETQYF.

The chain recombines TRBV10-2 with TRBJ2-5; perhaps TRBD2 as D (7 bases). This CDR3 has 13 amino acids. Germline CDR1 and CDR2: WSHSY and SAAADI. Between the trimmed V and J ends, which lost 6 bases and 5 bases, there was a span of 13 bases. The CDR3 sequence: CASSAGALETQYF. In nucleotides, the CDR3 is TGCGCCAGCAGCGCGGGGGCATTGGAGACCCAGTACTTC.

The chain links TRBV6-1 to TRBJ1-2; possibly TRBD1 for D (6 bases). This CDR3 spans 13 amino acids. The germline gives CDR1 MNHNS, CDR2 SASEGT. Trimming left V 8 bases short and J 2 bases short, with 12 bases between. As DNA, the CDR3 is TGTGCCAGCCGAACAGGGACCAACTATGGCTACACCTTC. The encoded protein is CASRTGTNYGYTF.

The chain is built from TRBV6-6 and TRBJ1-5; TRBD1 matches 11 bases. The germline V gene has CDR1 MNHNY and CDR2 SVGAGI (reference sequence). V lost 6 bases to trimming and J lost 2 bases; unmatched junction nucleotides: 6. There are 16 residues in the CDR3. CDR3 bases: TGTGCCAGCAGAGCAGGACAGGGGGCGGGCAATCAGCCCCAGCATTTT. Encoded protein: CASRAGQGAGNQPQHF.

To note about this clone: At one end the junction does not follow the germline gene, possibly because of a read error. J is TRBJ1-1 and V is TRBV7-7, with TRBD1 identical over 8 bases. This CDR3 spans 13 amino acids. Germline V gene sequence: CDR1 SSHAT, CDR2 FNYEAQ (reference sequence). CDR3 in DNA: TGTGCTAGCAGCGCCGGACAGGGCTATGAAGCTTTCTTT. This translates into CASSAGQGYEAFF.

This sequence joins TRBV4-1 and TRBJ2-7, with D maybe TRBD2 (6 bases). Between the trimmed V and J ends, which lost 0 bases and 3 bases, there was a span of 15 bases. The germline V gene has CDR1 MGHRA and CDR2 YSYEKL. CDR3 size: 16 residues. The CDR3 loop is CASSQESTGENYEQYF. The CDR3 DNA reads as TGCGCCAGCAGCCAAGAGAGTACGGGGGAGAACTACGAGCAGTACTTC.

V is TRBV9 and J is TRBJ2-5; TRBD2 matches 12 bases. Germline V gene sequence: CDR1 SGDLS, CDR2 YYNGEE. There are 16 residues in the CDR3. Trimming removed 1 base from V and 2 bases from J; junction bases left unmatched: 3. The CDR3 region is CASSVWLAGGQETQYF. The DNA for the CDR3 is TGTGCCAGCAGCGTATGGCTAGCGGGGGGGCAAGAGACCCAGTACTTC.

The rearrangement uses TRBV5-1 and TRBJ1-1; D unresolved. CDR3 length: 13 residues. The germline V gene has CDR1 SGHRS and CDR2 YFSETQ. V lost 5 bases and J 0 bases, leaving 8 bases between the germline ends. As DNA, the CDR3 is TGCGCCAGCAGGAATGGAGTGAACACTGAAGCTTTCTTT. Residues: CASRNGVNTEAFF.

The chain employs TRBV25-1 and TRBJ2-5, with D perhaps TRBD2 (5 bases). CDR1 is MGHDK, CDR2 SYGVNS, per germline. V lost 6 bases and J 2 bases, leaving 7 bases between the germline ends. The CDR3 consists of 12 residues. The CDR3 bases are TGTGCCAGCAGGGGCGGGCAAGAGACCCAGTACTTC. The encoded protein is CASRGGQETQYF. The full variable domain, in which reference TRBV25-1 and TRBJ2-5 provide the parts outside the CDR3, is EADIYQTPRYLVIGTGKKITLECSQTMGHDKMYWYQQDPGMELHLIHYSYGVNSTEKGDLSSESTVSRIRTEHFPLTLESARPSHTSQYLCASRGGQETQYFGPGTRLLVL.

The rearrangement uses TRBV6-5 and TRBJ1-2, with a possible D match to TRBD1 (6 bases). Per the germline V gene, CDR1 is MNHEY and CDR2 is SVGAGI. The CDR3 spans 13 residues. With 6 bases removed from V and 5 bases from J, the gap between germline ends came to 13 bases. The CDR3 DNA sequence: TGTGCCAGCAGCACCGGACAGATTTATGGCTACACCTTC. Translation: CASSTGQIYGYTF.

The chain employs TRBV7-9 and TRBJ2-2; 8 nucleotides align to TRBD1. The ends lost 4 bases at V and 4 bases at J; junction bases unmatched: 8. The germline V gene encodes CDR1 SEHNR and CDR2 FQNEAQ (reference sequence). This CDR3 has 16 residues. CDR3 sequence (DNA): TGTGCCAGCAGCTCGGACAGGGATCCGGTCACCGGGGAGCTGTTTTTT. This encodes CASSSDRDPVTGELFF.

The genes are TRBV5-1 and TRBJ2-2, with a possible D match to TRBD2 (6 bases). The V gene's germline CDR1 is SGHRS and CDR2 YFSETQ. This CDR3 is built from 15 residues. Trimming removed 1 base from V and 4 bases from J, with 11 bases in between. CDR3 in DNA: TGCGCCAGCAGCTTGCCGGGACTCCCCACCGGGGAGCTGTTTTTT. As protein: CASSLPGLPTGELFF.

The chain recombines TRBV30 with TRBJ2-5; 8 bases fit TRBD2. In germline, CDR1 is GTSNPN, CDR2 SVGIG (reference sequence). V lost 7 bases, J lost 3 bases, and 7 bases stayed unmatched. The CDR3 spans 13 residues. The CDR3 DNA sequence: TGTGCCTCAAGCACTAGCGGCAAAGAGACCCAGTACTTC. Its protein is CASSTSGKETQYF.

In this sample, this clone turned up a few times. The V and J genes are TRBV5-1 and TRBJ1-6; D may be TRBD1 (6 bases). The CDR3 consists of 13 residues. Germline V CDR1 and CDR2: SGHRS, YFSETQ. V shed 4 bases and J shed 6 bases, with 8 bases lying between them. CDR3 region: CASSDRLNSPLHF. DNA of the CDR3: TGCGCCAGCAGCGACAGGCTTAATTCACCCCTCCACTTT.

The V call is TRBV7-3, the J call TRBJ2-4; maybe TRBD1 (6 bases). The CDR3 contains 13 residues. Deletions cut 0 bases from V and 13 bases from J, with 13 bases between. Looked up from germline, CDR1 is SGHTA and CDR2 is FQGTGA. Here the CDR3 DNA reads TGTGCCAGCAGCTTAACGTCGGACAGCCCCCAGTACTTC. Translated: CASSLTSDSPQYF.